This TCR beta chain originates from a study of beta chain features in type 1 diabetes. In its sample, this clone was seen a few times. Its antigen is unknown. Study conclusions and caveats: There were fewer insertions and more deletions at the VDJ junctions of type 1 diabetes patients. Significant though moderate, a shortening of TCRB CDR3s appeared in all four CD4+ subsets of Type 1 diabetes patients.

TCRB transcripts that were expressed got sequenced, as all of the isolated RNA had been reverse transcribed. About 3.5 million reads, on average, came from each naive, central memory and regulatory T cell sample. Measured with immunoSEQ multiplex PCR; TCRdb has only the in-frame clones, and not every one. Here the sample spans about 150,000 clones, 6.5% to 9.5% being singletons. The CDR3 is 14 residues long. The germline V gene has CDR1 LGHNA and CDR2 YNFKEQ. V was pared by 1 base and J by 0 bases, with 7 bases between. Stem cell-like memory, regulatory, central memory and naive CD4+ cells were sorted via CD45RO/CCR7/CD25/CD127/CD95/CD27.

J is TRBJ2-7 and V is TRBV4-2, with D tentatively TRBD2 (6 bases). Sequencing used central memory CD4+ T cells from blood. The clonotype was recovered from a woman aged 40-49 years with type 1 diabetes. Here the CDR3 DNA reads TGTGCCAGCAGCCAAGTCGGGAGCTCCTACGAGCAGTACTTC. Amino acid sequence: CASSQVGSSYEQYF.